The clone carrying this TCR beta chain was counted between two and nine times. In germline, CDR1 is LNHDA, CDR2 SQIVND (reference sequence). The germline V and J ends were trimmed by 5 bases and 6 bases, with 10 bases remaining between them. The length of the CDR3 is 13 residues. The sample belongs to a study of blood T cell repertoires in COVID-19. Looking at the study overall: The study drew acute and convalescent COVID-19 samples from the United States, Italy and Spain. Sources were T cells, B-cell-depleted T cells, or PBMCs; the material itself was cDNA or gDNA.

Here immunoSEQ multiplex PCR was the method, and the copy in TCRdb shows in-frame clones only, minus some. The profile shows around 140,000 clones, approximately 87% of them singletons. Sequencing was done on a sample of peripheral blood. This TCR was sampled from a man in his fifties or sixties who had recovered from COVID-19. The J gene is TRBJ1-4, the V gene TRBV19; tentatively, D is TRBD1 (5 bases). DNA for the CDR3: TGTGCCAGTAGTGGGGGGTATTATGAAAAACTGTTTTTT. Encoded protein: CASSGGYYEKLFF.